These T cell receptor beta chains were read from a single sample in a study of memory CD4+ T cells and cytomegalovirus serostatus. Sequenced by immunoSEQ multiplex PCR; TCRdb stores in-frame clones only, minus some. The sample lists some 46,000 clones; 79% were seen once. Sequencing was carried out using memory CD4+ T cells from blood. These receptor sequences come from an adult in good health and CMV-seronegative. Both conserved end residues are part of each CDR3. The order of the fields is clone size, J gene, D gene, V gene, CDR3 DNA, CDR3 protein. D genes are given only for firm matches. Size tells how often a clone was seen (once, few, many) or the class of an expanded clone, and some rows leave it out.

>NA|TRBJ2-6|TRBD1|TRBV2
TGTGCCAGCCAGCCCGGGACAGGGACTGGGGCCAACGTCCTGACTTTC
CASQPGTGTGANVLTF
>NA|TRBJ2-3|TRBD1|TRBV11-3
TGTGCCAGCAGCTGGGAATTGGGACAGGGAGGAGATACGCAGTATTTT
CASSWELGQGGDTQYF
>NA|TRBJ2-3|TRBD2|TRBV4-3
TGCGCCAGCAGCCAAGGGAGCGGGAGGTCAACAGATACGCAGTATTTT
CASSQGSGRSTDTQYF
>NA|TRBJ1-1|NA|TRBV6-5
TGTGCCAGCAGTTACTCGAGGCGGTACACTGAAGCTTTCTTT
CASSYSRRYTEAFF
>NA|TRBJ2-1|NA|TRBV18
TGTGCCAGCTCATCCTCGGGGTTAGGGCAGTTCTTC
CASSSSGLGQFF
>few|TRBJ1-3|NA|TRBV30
TGTGCCTGGAGACCAGGCGGAAACACCATATATTTT
CAWRPGGNTIYF
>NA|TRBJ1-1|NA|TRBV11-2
TGTGCCAGCAGCGCGGAACGGCTGGCTGAAGCTTTCTTT
CASSAERLAEAFF
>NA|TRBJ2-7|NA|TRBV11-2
TGTGCCAGCAGCTTCCTGGGGGTCAGGGCCTCCTCCTACGAGCAGTACTTC
CASSFLGVRASSYEQYF
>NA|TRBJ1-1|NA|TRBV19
TGTGCCAGTAGTATGCACCAGAAGCCTGAAGCTTTCTTT
CASSMHQKPEAFF
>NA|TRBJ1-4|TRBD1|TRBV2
TGTGCCAGCAGGAGGGACAGGGGGTGGGCTAATGAAAAACTGTTTTTT
CASRRDRGWANEKLFF
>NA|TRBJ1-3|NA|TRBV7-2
TGTGCCAGCCGCAGGGGCGGGAGCTCTGGAAACACCATATATTTT
CASRRGGSSGNTIYF
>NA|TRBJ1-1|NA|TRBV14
TGTGCCAGCAGCCAAGGACGGTACACTGAAGCTTTCTTT
CASSQGRYTEAFF
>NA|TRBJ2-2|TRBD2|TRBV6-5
TGTGCCAGCACCCTCTGGACTAGTGGCACCGGGGAGCTGTTTTTT
CASTLWTSGTGELFF
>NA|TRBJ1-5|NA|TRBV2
TGTGCCAGCAGTGCGGATCGGGGGACTCAGCCCCAGCATTTT
CASSADRGTQPQHF
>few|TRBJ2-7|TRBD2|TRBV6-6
TGTGCCAGCAGTTCAAGCAGGACTAGCGGGAACGAGCAGTACTTC
CASSSSRTSGNEQYF
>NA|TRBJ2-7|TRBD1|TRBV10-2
TGCGCCAGCAGCCGGACAGGGCTAGGCGAGCAGTACTTC
CASSRTGLGEQYF
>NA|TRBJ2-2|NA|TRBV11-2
TGTGCCAGCAGACCGACGCGGGGCGCGAACACCGGGGAGCTGTTTTTT
CASRPTRGANTGELFF
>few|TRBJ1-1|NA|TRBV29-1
TGCAGCGTTGAAGGGAGACTTGAAGCTTTCTTT
CSVEGRLEAFF
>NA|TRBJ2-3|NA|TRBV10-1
TGCGCCAGCAGTGGGGGCTCGGCAGATACGCAGTATTTT
CASSGGSADTQYF
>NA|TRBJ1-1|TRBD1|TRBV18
TGTGCCAGCTCGCCACGGGACAGGCTGAACACTGAAGCTTTCTTT
CASSPRDRLNTEAFF
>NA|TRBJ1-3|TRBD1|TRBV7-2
TGTGCCAGCAGCAAGACAGGGCCCTTCGGGAACACCATATATTTT
CASSKTGPFGNTIYF
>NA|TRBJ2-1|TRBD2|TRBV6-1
TGTGCCAGCAGACTACAAAGCGGGGGAAACCGTGAGCAGTTCTTC
CASRLQSGGNREQFF
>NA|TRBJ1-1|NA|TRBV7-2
TGTGCCAGCAGCTTTAAAGGACACAGGAACACTGAAGCTTTCTTT
CASSFKGHRNTEAFF
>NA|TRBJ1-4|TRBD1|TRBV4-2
TGTGCCAGCAGCCAGAAGACAGGGAAACTTAATGAAAAACTGTTTTTT
CASSQKTGKLNEKLFF
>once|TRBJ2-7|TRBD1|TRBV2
TGTGCCAGCAGGGGACAGGGGAACGGCGAGCAGTACTTC
CASRGQGNGEQYF
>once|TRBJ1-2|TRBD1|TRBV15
TGTGCCACCAGCAAGGGACAGGGGGCCTATGGCTACACCTTC
CATSKGQGAYGYTF
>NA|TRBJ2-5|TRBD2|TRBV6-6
TGTGCCAGCAGTTCTCCGGGACTAGGACAAGAGACCCAGTACTTC
CASSSPGLGQETQYF
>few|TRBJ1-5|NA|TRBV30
TGTGCCTGGAGTAAGACAGTAGGCAATCAGCCCCAGCATTTT
CAWSKTVGNQPQHF
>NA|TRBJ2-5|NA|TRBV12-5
TGTGCTAGTGGTTTTGAGGGGGCCCAGTACTTC
CASGFEGAQYF
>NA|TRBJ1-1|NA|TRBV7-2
TGTGCCAGCAGCCCCGGGGGGGGGCGGAGAACTGAAGCTTTCTTT
CASSPGGGRRTEAFF
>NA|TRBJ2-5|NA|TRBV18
TGTGCCAGCTCACAAGGAGGCGGAGAGACCCAGTACTTC
CASSQGGGETQYF
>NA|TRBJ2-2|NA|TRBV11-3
TGTGCCAGCAGCTTGAGACAGGTTACCGGGGAGCTGTTTTTT
CASSLRQVTGELFF
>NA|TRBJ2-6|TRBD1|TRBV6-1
TGTGCCAGCAGTGAAAACCCCGACAGGGTGGAGTCTGGGGCCAACGTCCTGACTTTC
CASSENPDRVESGANVLTF
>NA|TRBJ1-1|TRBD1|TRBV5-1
TGCGCCAGCAGCTTTGATGCCGGGACAGGGTTTACTGAAGCTTTCTTT
CASSFDAGTGFTEAFF
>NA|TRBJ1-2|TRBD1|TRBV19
TGTGCCAGTAGACTGGGACAGGGGAACTATGGCTACACCTTC
CASRLGQGNYGYTF
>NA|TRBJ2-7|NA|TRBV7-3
TGTGCCAGCAGCCAAGGGTCCAGGGCCTACGAGCAGTACTTC
CASSQGSRAYEQYF
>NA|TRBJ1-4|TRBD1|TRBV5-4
TGTGCCAGCAGCTCCGACAGGGGGGGCGCAAAACTGTTTTTT
CASSSDRGGAKLFF
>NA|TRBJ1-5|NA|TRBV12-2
TGTGCAAGTCGCTTAGATCGGGTAAAAAATCAGCCCCAGCATTTT
CASRLDRVKNQPQHF
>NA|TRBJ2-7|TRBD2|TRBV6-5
TGTGCCAGCAGTGCCCGGGGGGGGAACTACGAGCAGTACTTC
CASSARGGNYEQYF
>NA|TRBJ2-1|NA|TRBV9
TGTGCCAGCAGCGCGTCCGCACAAAATGAGCAGTTCTTC
CASSASAQNEQFF
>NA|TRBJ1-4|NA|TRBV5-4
TGTGCCAGCAGCTACAGGGAGAATGAAAAACTGTTTTTT
CASSYRENEKLFF
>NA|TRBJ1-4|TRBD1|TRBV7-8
TGTGCCAGCACCTCCGCCGCCGGGACAGTTAATGAAAAACTGTTTTTT
CASTSAAGTVNEKLFF
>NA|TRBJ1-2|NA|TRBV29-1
TGCAGCGTTGGGACATTCCCTAACTATGGCTACACCTTC
CSVGTFPNYGYTF
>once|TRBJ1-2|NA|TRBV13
TGTGCCAGCAGCAACCGGGGCTATGGCTACACCTTC
CASSNRGYGYTF
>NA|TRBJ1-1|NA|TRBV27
TGTGCCAGCAGTTCCTACCCGGGCGGGATGAACACTGAAGCTTTCTTT
CASSSYPGGMNTEAFF
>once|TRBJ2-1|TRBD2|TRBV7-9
TGTGCCAGCAGCAGAGAACTATCGGGAGGGCCGCACAATGAGCAGTTCTTC
CASSRELSGGPHNEQFF
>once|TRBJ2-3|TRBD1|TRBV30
TGTGCCTGGAGCGACCCAGGGGGCGCAGATACGCAGTATTTT
CAWSDPGGADTQYF
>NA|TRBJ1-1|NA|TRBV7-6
TGTGCCAGCAGCTCCCAAGGGGGGAACACTGAAGCTTTCTTT
CASSSQGGNTEAFF
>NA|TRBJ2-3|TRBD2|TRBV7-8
TGTGCCAGCAGCTTTGGCGCGGGAGCGGTAGATACGCAGTATTTT
CASSFGAGAVDTQYF
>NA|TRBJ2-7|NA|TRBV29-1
TGCAGCGTTGGCAGGAGGGGGGGGTACGAGCAGTACTTC
CSVGRRGGYEQYF
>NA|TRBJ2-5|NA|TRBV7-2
TGTGCCAGCAGCTTATATGAGGGAGAGACCCAGTACTTC
CASSLYEGETQYF
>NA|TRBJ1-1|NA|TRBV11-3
TGTGCCAGCAGCTTAGATTCGGGCAGGTACACTGAAGCTTTCTTT
CASSLDSGRYTEAFF
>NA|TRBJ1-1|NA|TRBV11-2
TGTGCCAGCAGCTTAGATCTAAGGGTTTACGAAGCTTTCTTT
CASSLDLRVYEAFF
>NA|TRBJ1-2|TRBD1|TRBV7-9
TGTGCCAGCAGCTTTGGACAGGGATATGGCTACACCTTC
CASSFGQGYGYTF
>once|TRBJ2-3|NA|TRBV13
TGTGCCACCCACAGGGCGACCAGCACAGATACGCAGTATTTT
CATHRATSTDTQYF